This TCR beta chain was observed in a study of tumor-infiltrating lymphocytes in localized non-small cell lung cancer (dated by TCRdb to the early 2020s). Describing the broader study: The cohort covered several histologies, both smokers and never-smokers, and patients whose samples were collected after neoadjuvant chemotherapy. Each patient provided resected tumor tissue plus uninvolved lung tissue from the same patient, with the uninvolved lung tissue described as non-adjacent to the tumor. The same patients underwent several integrated assays, with TCR sequencing performed together with flow cytometry, multiplex immunofluorescence, RNA-seq, exome sequencing and proteomics. In total, the ICON cohort was made up of over a hundred surgical patients who had localized non-small cell lung cancer and whose tumors were resected. A total of around 50 patients were included in the paired tumor versus uninvolved lung comparison of immunoSEQ T-cell fraction.

Sequences DFQATT (CDR1) and SNEGSKA (CDR2) are obtained from the germline V gene (reference sequence). The CDR3, from cysteine to phenylalanine, totals 11 residues. Here the CDR3 DNA is all that survives: 33 bases in frame from base 1. V and J are truncated by 2 bases and 7 bases respectively, leaving an intervening sequence of 9 bases. ICON enrollment began in early 2016, and the last patient was enrolled in late 2018. In a subcohort of around 72 patients, fresh tumor and matched uninvolved tissue were collected for in-depth immune analyses, with TCR sequencing among those analyses. DNA isolated from bulk tissue, without cell sorting, was used for TCR sequencing. The T-cell fraction in tumor and uninvolved lung tissue was obtained from TCR sequencing using the immunoSEQ assay. Under the source paper's analysis protocol: For survival analysis, patients were divided into high (upper tertile) and low (lower two tertiles) T-cell fraction groups, which were compared by log-rank test. A signed-rank test was used to test differences in T-cell fraction between paired tumor and uninvolved lung samples. As stored in TCRdb, this immuneACCESS dataset retains in-frame rearrangements with V and J assigned. A fraction of the clones does not appear; measured against another copy, unresolved V genes explain less than half of the discrepancy, and the remainder lacks a known reason. V and J calls and clone size follow that table, whereas D and trimming were derived from the DNA. This sample has about 4,000 clones in its table, and under 75% of those were observed once. Roughly a quarter of the sample belongs to the ten largest clones.

On this clone: Which antigen it targets is not known. Base qualities are missing; no much larger clone stands one base away.

Findings and caveats that apply to the study as a whole: No difference in TCR-derived T-cell fraction was observed between the flow cytometry-defined immunotypes IM1 (good prognosis) and IM2 (poor prognosis). Since assay coverage differed from patient to patient depending on how much tissue was available, TCR sequencing was done for only a subset of the cohort. Because different assays used different pieces of the same tissue, technical variation could not be distinguished from intratumor heterogeneity. Consistent with immunofluorescence CD3 counts, TCRbeta sequencing supported greater T cell infiltration in tumors than in uninvolved lung tissue.

Sequencing was performed on uninvolved lung tissue not adjacent to the tumor. The receptor was isolated from a human donor with non-small cell lung cancer. Rearrangement joined TRBV20-1 to TRBJ2-7, with TRBD2 as a weak D call on 5 bases. The CDR3: CSARPSGEQYF. The nucleotide sequence is given as TGCAGTGCTAGACCATCGGGGGAGCAGTACTTC.